This is a list of T cell receptor beta chains from one sample in a study of CD4+ T cells in melanoma. Repertoires were generated with immunoSEQ multiplex PCR, while TCRdb's copy carries only in-frame clones and drops some. The data contain about 140,000 clones, 92% of them singletons. These receptors came from a human donor with melanoma. Each CDR3 is given with its conserved first and last residue. A D gene is named only where the DNA matches it firmly. Clone size is shown for a subset of rows, as once, few, many or a class of expanded clone.

D,J,V,size,CDR3,DNA
NA,TRBJ1-3,TRBV30,NA,CAWSLRTPGHPNSGNTIYF,TGTGCCTGGAGTCTCCGAACTCCGGGACATCCGAACTCTGGAAACACCATATATTTT
NA,TRBJ1-4,TRBV14,NA,CASSQPGINEKLFF,TGTGCCAGCAGCCAACCAGGGATTAATGAAAAACTGTTTTTT
NA,TRBJ1-6,TRBV27,NA,CASSLTGVASPLHF,TGTGCCAGCAGTTTAACTGGGGTGGCTTCACCCCTCCACTTT
NA,TRBJ2-3,TRBV27,NA,CASSSTRVTDTQYF,TGTGCCAGCAGTTCGACTCGAGTCACAGATACGCAGTATTTT
NA,TRBJ2-1,TRBV7-2,NA,CASSPRPGGLNEQFF,TGTGCCAGCAGCCCCCGACCTGGGGGATTGAATGAGCAGTTCTTC
NA,TRBJ2-7,TRBV5-1,NA,CASSLGGARYEQYF,TGCGCCAGCAGCTTGGGAGGGGCCAGATACGAGCAGTACTTC
NA,TRBJ1-5,TRBV2,NA,CASSEGGEPQHF,TGTGCCAGCAGTGAGGGAGGCGAGCCCCAGCATTTT
NA,TRBJ1-3,TRBV5-1,NA,CASSLHSGNTIYF,TGCGCCAGCAGCCTGCACTCTGGAAACACCATATATTTT
NA,TRBJ1-3,TRBV5-6,NA,CASSRDWNGNTIYF,TGTGCCAGCAGCCGAGATTGGAACGGAAACACCATATATTTT
NA,TRBJ1-1,TRBV19,once,CASSIQGSVLKNTEAFF,TGTGCCAGTAGTATTCAGGGGTCCGTCCTAAAGAACACTGAAGCTTTCTTT
TRBD1,TRBJ1-2,TRBV6-4,once,CASSDLGNRGNYGYTF,TGTGCCAGCAGTGACTTGGGGAACAGGGGTAACTATGGCTACACCTTC
NA,TRBJ2-1,TRBV9,NA,CASSIRTNEQFF,TGTGCCAGCAGCATTAGGACTAATGAGCAGTTCTTC
NA,TRBJ1-5,TRBV9,NA,CASSVAFGQPQHF,TGTGCCAGCAGCGTAGCTTTCGGCCAGCCCCAGCATTTT
NA,TRBJ1-1,TRBV6-5,NA,CASTWGGTEAFF,TGTGCCAGCACTTGGGGGGGCACTGAAGCTTTCTTT
TRBD1,TRBJ1-3,TRBV6-1,once,CASSKGTGVGNTIYF,TGTGCCAGCAGCAAAGGGACAGGAGTTGGAAACACCATATATTTT
TRBD1,TRBJ1-5,TRBV15,NA,CATSRKGQGAEWAQHF,TGTGCCACCAGCAGAAAAGGACAGGGGGCCGAGTGGGCCCAGCATTTT
TRBD2,TRBJ2-1,TRBV29-1,once,CSVVLAGEVEQFF,TGCAGCGTTGTGCTAGCGGGGGAGGTTGAGCAGTTCTTC
NA,TRBJ2-7,TRBV18,NA,CASSPPGDRYEQYF,TGTGCCAGCTCACCACCGGGGGACCGCTACGAGCAGTACTTC
TRBD2,TRBJ2-7,TRBV5-1,NA,CASTISGGGQQYF,TGCGCCAGCACTATTAGCGGGGGGGGGCAACAGTACTTC
NA,TRBJ2-7,TRBV5-4,NA,CASSPRWGSSYEQYF,TGTGCCAGCAGCCCGCGATGGGGTAGCTCCTACGAGCAGTACTTC
NA,TRBJ2-3,TRBV7-9,NA,CASSVSGTPTSTDTQYF,TGTGCCAGCAGCGTCTCCGGGACACCAACGAGCACAGATACGCAGTATTTT
NA,TRBJ2-5,TRBV6-1,NA,CASSEAHGGGETQYF,TGTGCCAGCAGTGAAGCCCACGGGGGTGGGGAGACCCAGTACTTC
NA,TRBJ1-1,TRBV27,NA,CASSFRRGEAFF,TGTGCCAGCAGTTTTAGGCGGGGTGAAGCTTTCTTT
NA,TRBJ1-2,TRBV9,NA,CASSVDNRNYGYTF,TGTGCCAGCAGCGTAGATAACAGGAACTATGGCTACACCTTC
NA,TRBJ1-1,TRBV7-8,NA,CASSLGLSREAFF,TGTGCCAGCAGCCTGGGACTGAGCAGAGAAGCTTTCTTT
TRBD1,TRBJ2-5,TRBV7-2,once,CASSYRQGRQETQYF,TGTGCCAGCAGCTACCGACAGGGGAGGCAAGAGACCCAGTACTTC
NA,TRBJ2-1,TRBV19,NA,CASSIPRNEQFF,TGTGCCAGTAGTATCCCCCGGAATGAGCAGTTCTTC
NA,TRBJ2-5,TRBV11-2,NA,CASSWGGLETQYF,TGTGCCAGCAGCTGGGGGGGGCTGGAGACCCAGTACTTC
NA,TRBJ1-2,TRBV21-1,NA,CASSTDTGGYGYTF,TGTGCCAGCAGCACCGACACAGGAGGCTATGGCTACACCTTC
TRBD1,TRBJ1-4,TRBV7-9,NA,CASSSPGQGFSTNEKLFF,TGTGCCAGCAGCTCACCGGGACAGGGGTTTTCCACTAATGAAAAACTGTTTTTT
NA,TRBJ2-3,TRBV5-6,NA,CASSPVGSTQYF,TGTGCCAGCAGCCCGGTCGGGAGTACGCAGTATTTT
NA,TRBJ1-4,TRBV12-5,NA,CATQGTRTEKLFF,TGTGCTACGCAGGGTACGCGAACTGAAAAACTGTTTTTT
NA,TRBJ2-5,TRBV29-1,once,CSVEEPRERTQYF,TGCAGCGTTGAAGAGCCTAGGGAGCGGACCCAGTACTTC
NA,TRBJ2-6,TRBV5-6,NA,CASSRRGSGANVLTF,TGTGCCAGCAGCCGGCGGGGTTCTGGGGCCAACGTCCTGACTTTC
NA,TRBJ1-6,TRBV14,NA,CASSQVRTALGNSPLHF,TGTGCCAGCAGCCAAGTCCGTACAGCCCTCGGTAATTCACCCCTCCACTTT
TRBD1,TRBJ1-4,TRBV5-1,NA,CASSLQGSNEKLFF,TGCGCCAGCAGCTTACAGGGGTCCAATGAAAAACTGTTTTTT
NA,TRBJ2-5,TRBV27,NA,CASSFTGEETQYF,TGTGCCAGCAGTTTTACCGGTGAAGAGACCCAGTACTTC
NA,TRBJ2-5,TRBV5-3,NA,CARSLPGLETQYF,TGTGCCAGAAGCTTGCCGGGCCTGGAGACCCAGTACTTC
TRBD1,TRBJ2-1,TRBV2,NA,CASRRQGIDEQFF,TGTGCCAGCCGACGACAGGGGATTGATGAGCAGTTCTTC
TRBD1,TRBJ1-6,TRBV14,NA,CASSQESGGNSPLHF,TGTGCCAGCAGCCAAGAATCAGGGGGAAATTCACCCCTCCACTTT
NA,TRBJ1-1,TRBV30,few,CALKRGSNTEAFF,TGTGCCCTGAAGAGGGGGTCAAACACTGAAGCTTTCTTT
NA,TRBJ2-1,TRBV5-1,NA,CASSQGRSSYNEQFF,TGCGCCAGCAGCCAGGGGAGGAGCTCCTACAATGAGCAGTTCTTC
NA,TRBJ1-1,TRBV6-5,NA,CASYRHENTEAFF,TGTGCCAGCTACCGACACGAAAACACTGAAGCTTTCTTT
NA,TRBJ2-2,TRBV5-1,once,CASSSLLGNGELFF,TGCGCCAGCAGCTCGCTTTTGGGGAACGGGGAGCTGTTTTTT
NA,TRBJ2-7,TRBV6-1,NA,CASSEPAGVEQYF,TGTGCCAGCAGTGAGCCAGCAGGGGTCGAGCAGTACTTC
NA,TRBJ1-1,TRBV5-3,NA,CARSRPRWKAEAFF,TGTGCCAGAAGCCGCCCTCGGTGGAAAGCTGAAGCTTTCTTT
NA,TRBJ1-6,TRBV10-2,NA,CASRASSYNSPLHF,TGCGCCAGCAGGGCCAGCTCCTATAATTCACCCCTCCACTTT
NA,TRBJ1-1,TRBV5-4,NA,CASSLARGTDTEAFF,TGTGCCAGCAGCCTAGCCCGCGGGACGGACACTGAAGCTTTCTTT